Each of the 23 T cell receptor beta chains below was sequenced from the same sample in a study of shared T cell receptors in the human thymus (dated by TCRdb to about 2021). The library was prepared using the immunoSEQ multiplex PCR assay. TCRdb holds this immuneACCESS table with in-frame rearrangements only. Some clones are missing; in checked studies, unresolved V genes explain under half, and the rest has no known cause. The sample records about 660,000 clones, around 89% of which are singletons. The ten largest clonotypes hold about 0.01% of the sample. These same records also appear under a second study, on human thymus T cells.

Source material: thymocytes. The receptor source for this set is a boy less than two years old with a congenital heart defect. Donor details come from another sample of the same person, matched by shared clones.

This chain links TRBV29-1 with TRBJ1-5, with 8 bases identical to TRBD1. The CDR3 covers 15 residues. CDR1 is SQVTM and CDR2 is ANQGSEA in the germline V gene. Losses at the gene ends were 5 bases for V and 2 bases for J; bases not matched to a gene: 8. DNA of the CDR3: TGCAGCGTTCTGGACAGGGAGGAGGGCAATCAGCCCCAGCATTTT. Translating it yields CSVLDREEGNQPQHF.

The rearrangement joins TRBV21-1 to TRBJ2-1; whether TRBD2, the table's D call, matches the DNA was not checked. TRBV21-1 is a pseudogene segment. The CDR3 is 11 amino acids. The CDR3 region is CASSKGTSDFF. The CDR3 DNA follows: TGTGCCAGCAGCAAAGGTACTAGCGATTTCTTC.

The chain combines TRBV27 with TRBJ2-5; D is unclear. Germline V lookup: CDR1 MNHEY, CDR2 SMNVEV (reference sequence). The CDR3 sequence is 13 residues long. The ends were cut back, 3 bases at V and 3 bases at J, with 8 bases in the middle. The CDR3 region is CASSLRLEETQYF. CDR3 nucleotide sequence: TGTGCCAGCAGTTTGCGGCTGGAAGAGACCCAGTACTTC.

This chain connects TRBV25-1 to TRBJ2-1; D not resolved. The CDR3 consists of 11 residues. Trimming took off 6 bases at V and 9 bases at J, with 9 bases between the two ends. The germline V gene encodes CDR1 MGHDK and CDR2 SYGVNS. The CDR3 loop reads CASSLSGEQFF. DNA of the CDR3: TGTGCCAGCAGCCTCTCGGGTGAGCAGTTCTTC. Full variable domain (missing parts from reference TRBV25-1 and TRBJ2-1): EADIYQTPRYLVIGTGKKITLECSQTMGHDKMYWYQQDPGMELHLIHYSYGVNSTEKGDLSSESTVSRIRTEHFPLTLESARPSHTSQYLCASSLSGEQFFGPGTRLTVL.

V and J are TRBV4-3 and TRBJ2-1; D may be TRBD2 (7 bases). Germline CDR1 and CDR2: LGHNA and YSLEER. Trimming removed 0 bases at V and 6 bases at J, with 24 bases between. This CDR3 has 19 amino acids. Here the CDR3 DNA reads TGCGCCAGCAGCCAAGAGGATCGCCGGGGGGCGGGAGAGCCCAATGAGCAGTTCTTC. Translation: CASSQEDRRGAGEPNEQFF.

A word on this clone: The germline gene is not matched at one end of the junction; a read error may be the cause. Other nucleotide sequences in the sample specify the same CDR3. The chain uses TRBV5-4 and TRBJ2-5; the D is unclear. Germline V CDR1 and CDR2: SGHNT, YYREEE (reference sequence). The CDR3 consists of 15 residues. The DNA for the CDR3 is TGTGCTAGCAGCGTAGACTCCCACGTTCGAGAGACCCAGTACTTC. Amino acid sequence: CASSVDSHVRETQYF.

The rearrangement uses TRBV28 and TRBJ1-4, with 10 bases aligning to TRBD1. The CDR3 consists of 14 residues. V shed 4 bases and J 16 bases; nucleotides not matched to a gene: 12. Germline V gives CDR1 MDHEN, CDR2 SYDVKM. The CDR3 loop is CASSSDRGLGCRFF. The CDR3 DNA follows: TGTGCCAGCAGTTCCGACAGGGGGCTGGGTTGTAGGTTTTTT.

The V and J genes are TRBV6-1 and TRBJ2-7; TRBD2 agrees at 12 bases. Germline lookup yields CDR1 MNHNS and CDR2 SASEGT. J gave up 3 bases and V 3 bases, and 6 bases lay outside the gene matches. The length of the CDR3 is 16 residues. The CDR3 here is CASSDRLAGDSYEQYF. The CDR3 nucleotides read TGTGCCAGCAGTGACCGACTAGCGGGAGATAGCTACGAGCAGTACTTC.

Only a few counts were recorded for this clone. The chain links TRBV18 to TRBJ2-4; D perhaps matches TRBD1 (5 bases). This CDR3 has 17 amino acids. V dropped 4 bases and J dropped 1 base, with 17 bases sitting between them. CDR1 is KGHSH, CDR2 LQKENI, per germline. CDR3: CASSLYHLGVAKNIQYF. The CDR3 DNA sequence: TGTGCCAGCTCACTCTACCACCTAGGGGTGGCCAAAAACATTCAGTACTTC.

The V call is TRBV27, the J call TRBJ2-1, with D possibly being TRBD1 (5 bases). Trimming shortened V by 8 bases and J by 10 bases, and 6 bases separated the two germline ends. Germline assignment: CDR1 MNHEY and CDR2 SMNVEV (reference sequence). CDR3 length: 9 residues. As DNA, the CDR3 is TGTGCCAGCGGGGCCGAGCAGTTCTTC. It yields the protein CASGAEQFF.

CDR3 bases: TGTGCCAGCAGCTTGTACTTATCACAAGAGACCCAGTACTTC. Amino acids: CASSLYLSQETQYF. This chain links TRBV7-2 with TRBJ2-5; D unclear. The germline gives CDR1 SGHTA, CDR2 FQGNSA. The length of the CDR3 is 14 residues. V lost 3 bases, J lost 2 bases, and 10 bases lay in between.

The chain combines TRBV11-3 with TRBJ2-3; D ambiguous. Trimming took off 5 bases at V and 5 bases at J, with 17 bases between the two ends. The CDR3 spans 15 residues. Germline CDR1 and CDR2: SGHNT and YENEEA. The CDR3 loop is CASSPLFRALDTQYF. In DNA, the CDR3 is TGTGCCAGCAGCCCCCTGTTTCGAGCATTAGATACGCAGTATTTT.

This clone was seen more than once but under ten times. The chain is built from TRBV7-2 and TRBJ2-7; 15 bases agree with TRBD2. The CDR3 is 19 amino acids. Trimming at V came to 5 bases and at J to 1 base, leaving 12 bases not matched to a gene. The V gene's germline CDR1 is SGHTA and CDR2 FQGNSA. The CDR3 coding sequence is TGTGCCAGCAGCCCAACCGGACTAGCGGGAGGGCTAGGTTCCTACGAGCAGTACTTC. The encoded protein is CASSPTGLAGGLGSYEQYF.

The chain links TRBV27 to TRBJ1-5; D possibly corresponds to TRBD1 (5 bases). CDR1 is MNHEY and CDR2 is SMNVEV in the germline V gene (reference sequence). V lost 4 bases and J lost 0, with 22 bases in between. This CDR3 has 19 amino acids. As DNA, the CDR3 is TGTGCCAGCAGTTCCAGGGCCGGCCTCCACGCTTATAGCAATCAGCCCCAGCATTTT. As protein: CASSSRAGLHAYSNQPQHF.

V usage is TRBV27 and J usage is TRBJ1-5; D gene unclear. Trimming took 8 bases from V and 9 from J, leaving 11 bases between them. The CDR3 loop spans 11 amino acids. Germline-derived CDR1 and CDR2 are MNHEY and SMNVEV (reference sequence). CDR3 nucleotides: TGTGCCAGCGGGGTCGGAGGGCCCCAGCATTTT. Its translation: CASGVGGPQHF.

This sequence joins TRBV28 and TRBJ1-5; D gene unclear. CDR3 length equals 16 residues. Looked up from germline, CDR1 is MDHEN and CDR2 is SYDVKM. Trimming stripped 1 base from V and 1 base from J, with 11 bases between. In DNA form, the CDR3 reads TGTGCCAGCAGTTTATTTGAACGGAGGAGCAATCAGCCCCAGCATTTT. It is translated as CASSLFERRSNQPQHF.

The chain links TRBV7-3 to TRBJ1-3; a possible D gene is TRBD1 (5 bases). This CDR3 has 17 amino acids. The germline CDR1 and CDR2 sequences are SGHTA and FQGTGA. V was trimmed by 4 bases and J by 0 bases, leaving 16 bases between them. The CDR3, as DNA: TGTGCCAGCAGCTCCTCGGGGGGACGGCACTCTGGAAACACCATATATTTT. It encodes CASSSSGGRHSGNTIYF. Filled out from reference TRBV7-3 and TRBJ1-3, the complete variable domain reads GAGVSQTPSNKVTEKGKYVELRCDPISGHTALYWYRQSLGQGPEFLIYFQGTGAADDSGLPNDRFFAVRPEGSVSTLKIQRTERGDSAVYLCASSSSGGRHSGNTIYFGEGSWLTVV.

The CDR3 bases are TGTGCCAGCAGCTACGACAGCCTAAACTATGGCTACACCTTC. It translates to CASSYDSLNYGYTF. The J gene is TRBJ1-2, the V gene TRBV7-9; a possible D gene is TRBD1 (5 bases). The CDR3 consists of 14 residues. The V gene lost 4 bases and the J gene lost 2 bases, with 11 bases spanning the gap. Germline V CDR1 and CDR2: SEHNR, FQNEAQ (reference sequence).

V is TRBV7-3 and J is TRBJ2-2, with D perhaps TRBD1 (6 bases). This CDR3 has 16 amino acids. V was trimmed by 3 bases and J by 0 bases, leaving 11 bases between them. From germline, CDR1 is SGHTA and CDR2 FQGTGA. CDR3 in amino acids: CASSFKDRTNTGELFF. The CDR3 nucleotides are TGTGCCAGCAGCTTCAAGGACAGAACGAACACCGGGGAGCTGTTTTTT.

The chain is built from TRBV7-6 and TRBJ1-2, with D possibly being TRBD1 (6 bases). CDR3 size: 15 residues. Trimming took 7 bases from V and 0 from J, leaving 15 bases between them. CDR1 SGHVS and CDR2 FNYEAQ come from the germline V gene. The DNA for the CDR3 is TGTGCCAGCACCCCCAGACAGGATTCTAACTATGGCTACACCTTC. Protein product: CASTPRQDSNYGYTF.

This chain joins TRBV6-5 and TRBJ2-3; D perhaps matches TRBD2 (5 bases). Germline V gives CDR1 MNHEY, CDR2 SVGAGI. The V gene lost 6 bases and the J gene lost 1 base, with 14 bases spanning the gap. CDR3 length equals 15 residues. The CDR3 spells CASRQHTRGTDTQYF. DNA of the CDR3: TGTGCCAGCAGGCAACACACTAGGGGCACAGATACGCAGTATTTT.

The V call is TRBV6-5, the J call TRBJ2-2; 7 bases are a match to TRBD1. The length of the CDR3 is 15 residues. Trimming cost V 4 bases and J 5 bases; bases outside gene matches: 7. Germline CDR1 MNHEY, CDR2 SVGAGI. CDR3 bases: TGTGCCAGCAGTTGTACAGGGGATGGGACCGGGGAGCTGTTTTTT. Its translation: CASSCTGDGTGELFF.

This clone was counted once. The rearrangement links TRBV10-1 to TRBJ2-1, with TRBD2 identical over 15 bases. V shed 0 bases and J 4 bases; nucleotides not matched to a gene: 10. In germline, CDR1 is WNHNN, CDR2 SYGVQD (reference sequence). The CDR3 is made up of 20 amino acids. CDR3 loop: CASSESRGLAGGPGYNEQFF. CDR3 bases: TGCGCCAGCAGTGAGTCGAGGGGACTAGCGGGAGGCCCAGGGTACAATGAGCAGTTCTTC.